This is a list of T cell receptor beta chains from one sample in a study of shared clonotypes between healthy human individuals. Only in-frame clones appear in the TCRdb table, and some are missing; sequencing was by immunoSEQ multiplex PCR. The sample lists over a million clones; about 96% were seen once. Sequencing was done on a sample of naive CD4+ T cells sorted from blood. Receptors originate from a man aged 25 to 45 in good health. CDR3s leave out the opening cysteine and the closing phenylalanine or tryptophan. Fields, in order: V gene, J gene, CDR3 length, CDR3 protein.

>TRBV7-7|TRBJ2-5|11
ASSSIGAETQY
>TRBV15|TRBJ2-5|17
ATSRLRTSGSRRQETQY
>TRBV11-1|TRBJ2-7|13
ASSLESQAAYEQY
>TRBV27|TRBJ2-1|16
ASSFTFPIATTYNEQF
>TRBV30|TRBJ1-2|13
AWSAPLSGLYGYT
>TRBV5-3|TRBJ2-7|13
ARSPDREFPYEQY
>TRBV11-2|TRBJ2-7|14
ASSLVLGGYDYEQY
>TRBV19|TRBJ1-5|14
ASSVGAGRGNQPQH
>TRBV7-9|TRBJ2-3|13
ASSFLGGMRDTQY
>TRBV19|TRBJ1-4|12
ASSRSGWDEKLF
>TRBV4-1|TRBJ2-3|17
ASSQGPRGGLAGVWTQY
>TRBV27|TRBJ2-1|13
AVKGASGRPNEQF
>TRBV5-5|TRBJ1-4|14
ASSRPYPATNEKLF
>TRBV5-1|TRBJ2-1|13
ASSLPDVRVHEQF
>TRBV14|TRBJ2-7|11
ASSQEGRYEQY
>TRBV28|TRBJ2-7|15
ASSLPLGSGDSNEQY
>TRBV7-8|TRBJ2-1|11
ASSLKLANEQF
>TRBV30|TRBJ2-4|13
AWTYRDRGKNIQY
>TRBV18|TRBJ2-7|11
ASSPQETERQY
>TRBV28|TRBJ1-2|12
ASILGGGAYGYT
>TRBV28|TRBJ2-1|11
ASSLYQDNEQF
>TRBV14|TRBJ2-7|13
ASSLTGGVSFRQY
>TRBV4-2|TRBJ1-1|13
ASSGGLQGRTEAF
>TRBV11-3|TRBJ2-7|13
ASSLTGDRGLEQY
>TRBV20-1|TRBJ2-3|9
SAGGVDTQY
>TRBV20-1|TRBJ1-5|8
SAWTEAQH
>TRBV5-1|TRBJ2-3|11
ASSVSSGDTQY
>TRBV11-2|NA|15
ASSLRLAGAWGYEQY
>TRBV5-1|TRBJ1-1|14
ASSRTTGGTNTEAF
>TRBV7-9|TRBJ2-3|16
ASTTTNQGASWTDTQY
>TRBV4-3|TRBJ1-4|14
ASSRFSTGLGEKLF